The rows below give T cell receptor beta chains drawn from one sample of a study of cytomegalovirus exposure and HLA in healthy donors. Produced via immunoSEQ multiplex PCR; TCRdb's table is partial and in-frame only. The sample lists 100,000 to 150,000 clones, less than 85% occurring once. The sequencing input was PBMCs. The origin of the receptors is a female donor in good health and CMV-seronegative. CDR3s include the opening cysteine and the closing phenylalanine or tryptophan. The order of the fields is J gene, clone size, D gene, V gene, CDR3 protein, CDR3 DNA. The D gene is left open where the match is weak. Part of the rows lack a size; the others show once, few, many or a class for expanded clones.

J: TRBJ1-1
size: NA
D: NA
V: TRBV5-1
CDR3: CASSQGRDTEAFF
DNA: TGCGCCAGCAGCCAGGGGAGGGACACTGAAGCTTTCTTT

J: TRBJ2-1
size: NA
D: NA
V: TRBV29-1
CDR3: CSVEEGRGGNEQFF
DNA: TGCAGCGTTGAAGAAGGCAGGGGCGGGAATGAGCAGTTCTTC

J: TRBJ2-1
size: NA
D: TRBD1
V: TRBV10-1
CDR3: CASSERSRGGGPPSYNEQFF
DNA: TGCGCCAGCAGTGAGCGATCAAGAGGGGGCGGGCCCCCCTCCTACAATGAGCAGTTCTTC

J: TRBJ1-1
size: NA
D: TRBD1
V: TRBV5-4
CDR3: CASSWDRESETFF
DNA: TGTGCCAGCAGCTGGGACAGAGAATCCGAAACTTTCTTT

J: TRBJ1-1
size: NA
D: TRBD1
V: TRBV30
CDR3: CAWTIPGQLNTEAFF
DNA: TGTGCCTGGACAATTCCGGGACAGTTGAACACTGAAGCTTTCTTT

J: TRBJ1-2
size: NA
D: TRBD1
V: TRBV4-2
CDR3: CASSQGTGDGGYGYTF
DNA: TGTGCCAGCAGCCAAGGGACAGGGGACGGTGGCTATGGCTACACCTTC

J: TRBJ2-4
size: NA
D: NA
V: TRBV14
CDR3: CASSQDTNPGGGRGENIQYF
DNA: TGTGCCAGCAGCCAAGATACTAATCCCGGAGGGGGACGGGGGGAAAACATTCAGTACTTC

J: TRBJ2-2
size: NA
D: NA
V: TRBV21-1
CDR3: CASSGRDKELFF
DNA: TGTGCCAGCAGCGGCCGGGACAAAGAGCTGTTTTTT

J: TRBJ2-5
size: NA
D: NA
V: TRBV6-6
CDR3: CASSREWKTQYF
DNA: TGTGCCAGCAGTCGGGAGTGGAAGACCCAGTACTTC

J: TRBJ1-5
size: NA
D: NA
V: TRBV5-6
CDR3: CASNNWGGNQPQHF
DNA: TGTGCCAGCAACAACTGGGGGGGGAACCAGCCCCAGCATTTT

J: TRBJ1-1
size: NA
D: NA
V: TRBV28
CDR3: CATRGYTEAFF
DNA: TGTGCCACCCGCGGGTACACTGAAGCTTTCTTT

J: TRBJ2-1
size: NA
D: NA
V: TRBV19
CDR3: CASSIAFGGEQFF
DNA: TGTGCCAGTAGTATAGCTTTCGGGGGTGAGCAGTTCTTC

J: TRBJ2-7
size: NA
D: NA
V: TRBV5-1
CDR3: CASSLGQGSGDEQYF
DNA: TGCGCCAGCAGCTTGGGTCAGGGCTCAGGTGACGAGCAGTACTTC

J: TRBJ2-2
size: NA
D: TRBD1
V: TRBV6-1
CDR3: CASRWDRYTGELFF
DNA: TGTGCCAGCAGGTGGGACAGATACACCGGGGAGCTGTTTTTT

J: TRBJ1-4
size: once
D: NA
V: TRBV25-1
CDR3: CASSGTPNEKLFF
DNA: TGTGCCAGCAGTGGGACTCCAAATGAAAAACTGTTTTTT

J: TRBJ2-1
size: NA
D: TRBD2
V: TRBV7-9
CDR3: CSSSSRAGASNEQFF
DNA: TGTTCCAGCAGCTCACGAGCGGGAGCGAGCAATGAGCAGTTCTTC

J: TRBJ2-1
size: NA
D: TRBD1
V: TRBV2
CDR3: CASNRQGSNEQFF
DNA: TGTGCCAGCAATCGACAGGGCAGCAATGAGCAGTTCTTC

J: TRBJ2-7
size: NA
D: TRBD1
V: TRBV5-1
CDR3: CASSIGTGGNEQYF
DNA: TGCGCCAGCAGCATCGGGACAGGGGGAAACGAGCAGTACTTC

J: TRBJ1-5
size: NA
D: TRBD1
V: TRBV18
CDR3: CASSPNPGQNQPQHF
DNA: TGTGCCAGCTCACCAAATCCGGGACAGAATCAGCCCCAGCATTTT

J: TRBJ2-4
size: NA
D: TRBD1
V: TRBV28
CDR3: CASRGWDRQNIQYF
DNA: TGTGCCAGCAGGGGATGGGACAGACAAAACATTCAGTACTTC

J: TRBJ1-6
size: NA
D: NA
V: TRBV28
CDR3: CASSWRTYFSLHF
DNA: TGTGCCAGCAGTTGGCGGACTTACTTTAGCCTCCACTTT

J: TRBJ2-3
size: NA
D: NA
V: TRBV5-6
CDR3: CASSRFPGRTDTQYF
DNA: TGTGCCAGCAGCCGGTTCCCCGGGAGAACAGATACGCAGTATTTT

J: TRBJ2-1
size: NA
D: NA
V: TRBV2
CDR3: CASRRTYNEQFF
DNA: TGTGCCAGTAGGAGGACCTACAATGAGCAGTTCTTC

J: TRBJ2-7
size: NA
D: TRBD1
V: TRBV6-5
CDR3: CASSCSGQGGEQYF
DNA: TGTGCCAGCAGTTGCTCGGGACAGGGGGGCGAGCAGTACTTC

J: TRBJ1-4
size: NA
D: TRBD1
V: TRBV30
CDR3: CAWSIRWPLYRGEKLFF
DNA: TGTGCCTGGAGTATACGTTGGCCCTTATACAGGGGAGAAAAACTGTTTTTT

J: TRBJ2-4
size: NA
D: TRBD1
V: TRBV5-1
CDR3: CASSSRGQGLGIQYF
DNA: TGCGCCAGCAGCTCGAGGGGACAGGGGTTGGGCATTCAGTACTTC

J: TRBJ2-7
size: NA
D: TRBD2
V: TRBV4-2
CDR3: CASSQEWLAGTYEQYF
DNA: TGTGCCAGCAGCCAAGAGTGGCTAGCGGGTACCTACGAGCAGTACTTC

J: TRBJ2-2
size: NA
D: TRBD1
V: TRBV7-3
CDR3: CASSPTGGTGELFF
DNA: TGTGCCAGCAGCCCGACAGGGGGAACCGGGGAGCTGTTTTTT

J: TRBJ2-7
size: NA
D: NA
V: TRBV28
CDR3: CASWRDSSYEQYF
DNA: TGTGCCAGTTGGAGGGATAGCTCCTACGAGCAGTACTTC

J: TRBJ1-2
size: NA
D: NA
V: TRBV11-2
CDR3: CASSSADGYTF
DNA: TGTGCCAGCAGCTCGGCGGATGGCTACACCTTC

J: TRBJ2-1
size: few
D: TRBD1
V: TRBV5-4
CDR3: CASSLKDRGENNEQFF
DNA: TGTGCCAGCAGCCTTAAAGACAGGGGCGAAAACAATGAGCAGTTCTTC

J: TRBJ1-1
size: NA
D: NA
V: TRBV7-3
CDR3: CASSTGVNTEAFF
DNA: TGTGCCAGCAGCACAGGAGTGAACACTGAAGCTTTCTTT

J: TRBJ2-3
size: NA
D: TRBD2
V: TRBV30
CDR3: CAWSNQTSGRAADTQYF
DNA: TGTGCCTGGTCTAACCAGACTAGCGGGAGGGCAGCAGATACGCAGTATTTT

J: TRBJ2-1
size: NA
D: TRBD2
V: TRBV27
CDR3: CASSSRTSSEQFF
DNA: TGTGCCAGCAGTTCCCGGACTAGCAGTGAGCAGTTCTTC

J: TRBJ2-7
size: NA
D: NA
V: TRBV6-5
CDR3: CASRSRWQGFDEQYF
DNA: TGTGCCAGCAGGTCGCGTTGGCAGGGGTTCGACGAGCAGTACTTC